What follows are 16 T cell receptor beta chains derived from one specimen sequenced in a study of T cell changes during pregnancy in multiple sclerosis (dated by TCRdb to the late 2010s). The method behind the library was the immunoSEQ multiplex PCR assay. TCRdb carries this immuneACCESS record with in-frame sequences only. Its versions omit some clonotypes, under half of them owing to an unresolved V gene in the studies checked, with the rest unexplained. This sample has 50,000 to 60,000 clones in its table, and more than 80% of those were observed once. 0.58% of the sample is held by the ten biggest clonotypes. The sample consisted of CD4+ T cells from peripheral blood mononuclear cells, taken in the first trimester of pregnancy. The receptors derive from a female donor with multiple sclerosis, enrolled in a pregnancy study.

This chain links TRBV5-6 with TRBJ1-1; D unclear. The CDR3 is 14 residues long. The V and J ends lost 0 bases and 1 base respectively, with 7 bases between them. Germline lookup yields CDR1 SGHDT and CDR2 YYEEEE. CDR3 in amino acids: CASSLDSTNTEAFF. In DNA, the CDR3 is TGTGCCAGCAGCTTGGACTCAACGAACACTGAAGCTTTCTTT.

This clone appeared a single time. The rearrangement uses TRBV19 and TRBJ2-7; D is perhaps TRBD1 (6 bases). Germline V gene sequence: CDR1 LNHDA, CDR2 SQIVND (reference sequence). The CDR3 runs 13 residues. Between the trimmed V and J ends, which lost 5 bases and 3 bases, there was a span of 11 bases. This CDR3 is CASSVQGFYEQYF. DNA for the CDR3: TGTGCCAGTAGTGTACAGGGCTTCTACGAGCAGTACTTC.

This chain connects TRBV7-2 to TRBJ2-7, with 7 bases that match TRBD2. Trimming removed 1 base from V and 1 base from J; junction bases left unmatched: 10. This CDR3 comprises 17 residues. Germline-derived CDR1 and CDR2 are SGHTA and FQGNSA. The CDR3 loop is CASSLGGGRGRSYEQYF. CDR3 sequence (DNA): TGTGCCAGCAGCTTAGGGGGAGGGCGCGGGAGATCCTACGAGCAGTACTTC.

This clone was recorded only once. V usage is TRBV5-1 and J usage is TRBJ2-5; D uncertain. Trimming pared 0 bases from V and 5 bases from J, leaving 8 bases between. This CDR3 region has 13 residues. The germline V gene encodes CDR1 SGHRS and CDR2 YFSETQ. The DNA for the CDR3 is TGCGCCAGCAGCTTGGCTCTTAGTGAGACCCAGTACTTC. It encodes CASSLALSETQYF.

The gene calls are TRBV10-3 and TRBJ2-5; 12 nucleotides match TRBD2. The CDR3 totals 16 residues. The V gene's germline CDR1 is ENHRY and CDR2 SYGVKD. With 3 bases clipped from V and 5 bases from J, the junction kept 7 bases outside the gene matches. The CDR3 coding sequence is TGTGCCATCAGTGACGTCCTAGCGGGGGGGCTGGAGACCCAGTACTTC. It yields the protein CAISDVLAGGLETQYF.

CDR3 in amino acids: CAWSRADTQYF. CDR3 nucleotide sequence: TGTGCCTGGAGCAGGGCGGATACGCAGTATTTT. This chain connects TRBV30 to TRBJ2-3; possible D gene TRBD1, 5 bases. Germline V CDR1 and CDR2: GTSNPN, SVGIG (reference sequence). The CDR3 runs to 11 residues. V was trimmed by 3 bases and J by 6 bases, leaving 7 bases between them. Full variable domain (remainder filled in from reference TRBV30 and TRBJ2-3): SQTIHQWPATLVQPVGSPLSLECTVEGTSNPNLYWYRQAAGRGLQLLFYSVGIGQISSEVPQNLSASRPQDRQFILSSKKLLLSDSGFYLCAWSRADTQYFGPGTRLTVL.

This chain connects TRBV5-1 to TRBJ2-1; 14 bases align to TRBD2. CDR1 SGHRS and CDR2 YFSETQ come from the germline V gene. The V segment lost 7 bases and the J segment 10 bases; nucleotides outside the gene matches: 10. There are 15 residues in the CDR3. CDR3 DNA: TGCGCCAGCTACCCGACTAGCGGGGGGGCCCGGGAGCAGTTCTTC. Translating gives CASYPTSGGAREQFF.

The CDR3 reads CASNTGQLNEKLFF. CDR3 DNA: TGTGCCAGTAATACAGGACAGTTAAATGAAAAACTGTTTTTT. The chain couples TRBV19 to TRBJ1-4; TRBD1 is a possible D gene (6 bases). The CDR3 extends over 14 amino acids. V lost 7 bases and J 5 bases, leaving 14 bases between the germline ends. CDR1 is LNHDA and CDR2 is SQIVND in the germline V gene (reference sequence).

The chain couples TRBV27 to TRBJ2-2, with TRBD2 matching over 12 bases. CDR1 and CDR2 from the germline V gene are MNHEY and SMNVEV (reference sequence). V dropped 6 bases and J dropped 5; count of bases not matched to a gene: 13. The CDR3 is 18 amino acids. CDR3 DNA: TGTGCCAGCAGCCCCCCCCGGCTAGCGGGAGGGCGAACCGGGGAGCTGTTTTTT. Its protein is CASSPPRLAGGRTGELFF.

CDR3 coding DNA: TGTGCCAGCAGGGACTCAGCGGGAGGGCCGGGCGGGGAGCTGTTTTTT. Protein sequence: CASRDSAGGPGGELFF. The rearrangement links TRBV28 to TRBJ2-2, with TRBD2 identical over 10 bases. V shed 6 bases and J 7 bases; nucleotides not matched to a gene: 11. Germline-derived CDR1 and CDR2 are MDHEN and SYDVKM. CDR3 length: 16 amino acids.

The DNA of the CDR3 is TGTGCCAGCAGTGGGCTAGCGGGGAACTCCTACGAGCAGTACTTC. This sequence encodes CASSGLAGNSYEQYF. The rearrangement links TRBV2 to TRBJ2-7; 9 bases align to TRBD2. Germline V gene data show CDR1 as SNHLY and CDR2 as FYNNEI. The CDR3 consists of 15 residues. Trimming at V came to 4 bases and at J to 0 bases, leaving 4 bases not matched to a gene.

V gene TRBV28 combines with J gene TRBJ1-1, with unresolved D. Trimming removed 6 bases from V and 4 bases from J, with 21 bases in between. The CDR3 sequence is 16 residues long. The germline V gene encodes CDR1 MDHEN and CDR2 SYDVKM. The CDR3: CASSRVGRGYSTEAFF. The CDR3 nucleotides are TGTGCCAGCAGCCGCGTGGGCAGAGGGTATAGCACTGAAGCTTTCTTT.

The chain has TRBV14 and TRBJ1-1, with D possibly being TRBD1 (5 bases). The CDR3 totals 20 residues. Germline V lookup: CDR1 SGHDN, CDR2 FVKESK. Trimming shortened V by 1 base and J by 0 bases, and 24 bases separated the two germline ends. CDR3 nucleotide sequence: TGTGCCAGCAGCCAAGTTATTCCAGGGCGGATAGGGGCTCTGAACACTGAAGCTTTCTTT. Translating it yields CASSQVIPGRIGALNTEAFF.

The V and J genes are TRBV4-1 and TRBJ2-1; 10 bases are a match to TRBD2. The germline V gene has CDR1 MGHRA and CDR2 YSYEKL. The CDR3 length is 16 residues. The J segment lost 2 bases and the V segment lost 2 bases, leaving 3 bases of the junction unmatched. The CDR3 is CASSQRTSGPYNEQFF. The CDR3 coding sequence is TGCGCCAGCAGCCAACGGACTAGCGGACCCTACAATGAGCAGTTCTTC.

V usage is TRBV5-6 and J usage is TRBJ1-2; 11 bases align to TRBD1. The CDR3 has 14 amino acids. The V and J ends lost 6 bases and 8 bases, in that order; junction bases with no gene match: 9. CDR1 is SGHDT, CDR2 YYEEEE, per germline. This CDR3 is CASIGRTGGRGYTF. The CDR3, as DNA: TGTGCCAGCATCGGTCGGACAGGGGGCCGCGGCTACACCTTC.

V and J are TRBV5-1 and TRBJ2-3, with 9 bases matching TRBD2. The V gene end was trimmed by 3 bases and the J gene end by 4 bases; junction bases not matched to a gene: 12. The CDR3 consists of 17 residues. Germline lookup yields CDR1 SGHRS and CDR2 YFSETQ. This chain's CDR3 is CASSSARLADLADTQYF. CDR3 bases: TGCGCCAGCAGCTCAGCGCGACTAGCGGACCTGGCAGATACGCAGTATTTT. Full variable domain (outside the CDR3, taken from reference TRBV5-1 and TRBJ2-3): KAGVTQTPRYLIKTRGQQVTLSCSPISGHRSVSWYQQTPGQGLQFLFEYFSETQRNKGNFPGRFSGRQFSNSRSEMNVSTLELGDSALYLCASSSARLADLADTQYFGPGTRLTVL.